This TCR beta chain was profiled in a study of T cell repertoires in cytomegalovirus infection (dated by TCRdb to about 2019). General notes on the study: The HLA type of each donor mattered for the analysis, because public TCR beta signatures pointed to carriage of CMV infection along with the matching HLA type. The paper's findings and limits, for the study overall: Carriers of CMV infection plus the relevant HLA type were discriminated by the cumulative frequency of public TCR beta family members in the study cohort and in an independent roughly 370-donor cohort. The ex vivo response was dominated by HLA-C-restricted CMV-specific TCR beta clonotypes, which also provided the single most frequent clonotype in two of eight donors.

The V and J ends are trimmed by 0 bases and 4 bases, leaving 10 bases between them. The germline V gene (reference sequence) gives CDR1 as DFQATT and CDR2 as SNEGSKA. The CDR3 runs 13 residues from the cysteine to the phenylalanine. The sequence is cut down to CDR3 DNA, 39 bases in frame from base 1. Sequenced using an Illumina HiSeq 1500. In TCRdb, the public reads were trimmed at Q25 with fastp and aligned with MiXCR, with productive beta chains retained. Here each entry gathers all rows of one CDR3 protein and keeps the most common genes and DNA. Across this sample there are some 240,000 distinct CDR3 sequences, with more than 15% seen only once. The ten largest make up around half of the sample. This clonotype was seen ten or more times. Its antigen remains undetermined. No qualities accompany the bases; no much larger clone lies one base away.

The specimen was CD8+ T cells from PBMCs. The source is a human donor in good health (CMV status not recorded). Some clones in this sample may be carry-over from other donors' samples. The V and J segments used are TRBV20-1 and TRBJ2-7; D gene: possibly TRBD2, on 6 matching bases. The nucleotide sequence reads TGCAGTGCTAGAGATCGGGAGACGTACGAGCAGTACTTC. Its protein reads: CSARDRETYEQYF.